This T cell receptor beta chain came from a study of T cell clusters in autoimmune cytopenias. TRB amplification used 200 to 250 ng of peripheral blood genomic DNA. TRB was amplified by touch-down multiplex PCR, primer pools A and B combined. Using the multiplex PCR reads, TCRdb records one entry per CDR3 protein without DNA. The sample data list just over 1,000 distinct CDR3 sequences. Notes on the study in general: TRB repertoire shifts in secondary cytopenia and chronic lymphocytic leukemia mostly reflected lymphoma, not autoimmunity. Active autoimmune hepatitis patients had almost three-fold fewer exclusive TRB clusters than healthy donors.

This clonotype registers medium-sized (0.01 to 0.1%) by frequency. Its antigen is unidentified. The receptor was isolated from a human donor with an autoimmune cytopenia or autoimmune hepatitis (not recorded which). Sample: peripheral blood.

CDR3 sequence: CASSLGFGGARNYGYTF. The chain carries TRBV7-2 and TRBJ1-2; lacking DNA, the TRBD1 call made by TCRdb goes unchecked. CDR1 is SGHTA and CDR2 is FQGNSA in the germline V gene. This CDR3 comprises 17 residues.